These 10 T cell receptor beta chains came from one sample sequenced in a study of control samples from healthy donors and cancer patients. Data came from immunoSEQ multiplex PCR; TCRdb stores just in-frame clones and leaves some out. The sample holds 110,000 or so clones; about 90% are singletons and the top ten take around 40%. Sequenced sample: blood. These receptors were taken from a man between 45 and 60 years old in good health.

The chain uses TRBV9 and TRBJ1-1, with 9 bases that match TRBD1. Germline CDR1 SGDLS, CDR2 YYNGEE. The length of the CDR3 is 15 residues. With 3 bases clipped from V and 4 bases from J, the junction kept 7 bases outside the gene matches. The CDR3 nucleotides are TGTGCCAGCAGCGGAACAGGGGGCGCCGGCACTGAAGCTTTCTTT. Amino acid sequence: CASSGTGGAGTEAFF. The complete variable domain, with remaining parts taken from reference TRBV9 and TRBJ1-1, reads DSGVTQTPKHLITATGQRVTLRCSPRSGDLSVYWYQQSLDQGLQFLIQYYNGEERAKGNILERFSAQQFPDLHSELNLSSLELGDSALYFCASSGTGGAGTEAFFGQGTRLTVV.

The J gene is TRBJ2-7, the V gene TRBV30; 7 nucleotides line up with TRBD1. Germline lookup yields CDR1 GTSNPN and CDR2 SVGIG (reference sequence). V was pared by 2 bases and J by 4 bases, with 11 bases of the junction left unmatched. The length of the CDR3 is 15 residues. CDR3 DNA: TGTGCCTGGAGTCTCCAGACAGGGATGAAATACGAGCAGTACTTC. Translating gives CAWSLQTGMKYEQYF.

CDR3 amino acids: CASSPRGKGYGYTF. CDR3 nucleotides: TGTGCCAGCAGTCCCCGGGGGAAGGGCTATGGCTACACCTTC. The V call is TRBV6-4, the J call TRBJ1-2; D is possibly TRBD1 (5 bases). V was trimmed by 5 bases and J by 4 bases, leaving 14 bases between them. This CDR3 comprises 14 residues. Germline CDR1 reads MRHNA; CDR2 reads SNTAGT.

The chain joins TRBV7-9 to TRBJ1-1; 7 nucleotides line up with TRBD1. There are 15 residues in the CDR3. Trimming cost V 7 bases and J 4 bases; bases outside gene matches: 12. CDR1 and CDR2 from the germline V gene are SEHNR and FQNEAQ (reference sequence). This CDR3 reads CASINQGVEGTEAFF. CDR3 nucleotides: TGTGCCAGCATCAACCAGGGGGTCGAGGGCACTGAAGCTTTCTTT.

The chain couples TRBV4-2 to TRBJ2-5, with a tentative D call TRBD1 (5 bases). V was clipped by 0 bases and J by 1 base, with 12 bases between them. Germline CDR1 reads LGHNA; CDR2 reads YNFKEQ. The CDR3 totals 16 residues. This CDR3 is CASSQDQGSPQETQYF. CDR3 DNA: TGTGCCAGCAGCCAAGATCAGGGTAGCCCCCAAGAGACCCAGTACTTC.

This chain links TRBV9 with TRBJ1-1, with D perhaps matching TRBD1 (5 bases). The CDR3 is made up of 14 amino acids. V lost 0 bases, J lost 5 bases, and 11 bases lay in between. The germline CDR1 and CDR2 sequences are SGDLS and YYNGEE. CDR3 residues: CASSVGRQGTEAFF. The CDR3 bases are TGTGCCAGCAGCGTAGGGAGGCAGGGAACTGAAGCTTTCTTT. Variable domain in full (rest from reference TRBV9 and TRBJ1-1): DSGVTQTPKHLITATGQRVTLRCSPRSGDLSVYWYQQSLDQGLQFLIQYYNGEERAKGNILERFSAQQFPDLHSELNLSSLELGDSALYFCASSVGRQGTEAFFGQGTRLTVV.

CDR3 amino acids: CATSIGNTIYF. The DNA for the CDR3 is TGTGCCACCAGTATCGGAAACACCATATATTTT. This sequence joins TRBV24-1 and TRBJ1-3; no definite D call. Trimming took 6 bases from V and 4 from J, leaving 3 bases between them. Germline CDR1 KGHDR, CDR2 SFDVKD. The CDR3 length is 11 residues.

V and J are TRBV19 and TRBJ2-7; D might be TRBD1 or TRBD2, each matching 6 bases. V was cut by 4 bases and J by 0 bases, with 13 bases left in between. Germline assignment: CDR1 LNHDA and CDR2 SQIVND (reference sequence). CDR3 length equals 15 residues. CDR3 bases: TGTGCCAGTAGTAGCGTCGGAGGGGGCTCCTACGAGCAGTACTTC. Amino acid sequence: CASSSVGGGSYEQYF.

CDR3 nucleotide sequence: TGTGCCAGTAGTTCGCGGACTGTAGATAGCAATCAGCCCCAGCATTTT. Translation: CASSSRTVDSNQPQHF. The chain recombines TRBV19 with TRBJ1-5; D unresolved. Germline CDR1 reads LNHDA; CDR2 reads SQIVND (reference sequence). V lost 5 bases and J lost 0, with 14 bases in between. The CDR3 sequence is 16 residues long.

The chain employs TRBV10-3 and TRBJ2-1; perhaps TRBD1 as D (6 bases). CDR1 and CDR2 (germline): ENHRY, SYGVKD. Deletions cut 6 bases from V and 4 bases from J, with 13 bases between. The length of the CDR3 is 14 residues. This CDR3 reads CAIRRPGDYNEQFF. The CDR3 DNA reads TGTGCCATCAGGAGGCCAGGGGATTACAATGAGCAGTTCTTC.